The 7 T cell receptor beta chains below come from one sample, sequenced in a study of shared T cell receptors in the human thymus. Assay used: immunoSEQ multiplex PCR; TCRdb lists only in-frame clones, some missing. Among hundreds of thousands of clones listed, approximately 90% were seen once. The same specimen was also included in a second study, on human thymus T cells.

The sample consisted of thymocytes. These receptor sequences come from a boy younger than two with a congenital heart defect.

Details on this clone: The junction departs from germline at one end; a sequencing error may be responsible. CDR3 in amino acids: CASSLDGRDTGELFF. CDR3 in DNA: TGTGCTAGCAGCTTAGACGGGAGGGACACCGGGGAGCTGTTTTTT. The genes are TRBV7-7 and TRBJ2-2, with 8 positions matching TRBD2. The CDR3 sequence is 15 residues long. Per germline, CDR1 SSHAT and CDR2 FNYEAQ (reference sequence).

The V and J genes are TRBV6-6 and TRBJ2-1; 8 bases map to TRBD2. CDR3 size: 13 residues. Trimming at V came to 10 bases and at J to 5 bases, leaving 7 bases not matched to a gene. Germline V lookup: CDR1 MNHNY, CDR2 SVGAGI (reference sequence). For the CDR3, the DNA is TGTGCCACCAAACTAGCGGCCCACAATGAGCAGTTCTTC. As protein: CATKLAAHNEQFF.

The chain joins TRBV4-2 to TRBJ2-1; 9 bases line up with TRBD2. The V and J ends lost 1 base and 6 bases, in that order; junction bases with no gene match: 16. Per the germline V gene, CDR1 is LGHNA and CDR2 is YNFKEQ. This CDR3 is built from 19 residues. CDR3 loop: CASSQASEGLAGVSNEQFF. CDR3 coding DNA: TGTGCCAGCAGCCAAGCGTCCGAGGGCTTAGCGGGAGTGAGCAATGAGCAGTTCTTC.

This chain uses TRBV13 with TRBJ1-2; no reliable D call. The CDR3 runs 13 residues. Germline CDR1 is PRHDT and CDR2 is FYEKMQ (reference sequence). Trimming pared 0 bases from V and 4 bases from J, leaving 6 bases between. The DNA of the CDR3 is TGTGCCAGCAGCTTAGGTCGAGGCTATGGCTACACCTTC. This encodes CASSLGRGYGYTF.

The V and J genes are TRBV27 and TRBJ2-6; 12 bases align to TRBD1. CDR3 length: 18 amino acids. J gave up 4 bases and V 8 bases, and 12 bases lay outside the gene matches. CDR1 is MNHEY and CDR2 is SMNVEV in the germline V gene (reference sequence). CDR3 nucleotide sequence: TGTGCCAGCGGGCCCCCGGGACAGGGGGCGCGGGGGGCCAACGTCCTGACTTTC. Protein product: CASGPPGQGARGANVLTF.

V is TRBV10-1 and J is TRBJ1-1; D ambiguous. The CDR3 length is 14 residues. The V end was cut by 2 bases, the J end by 1 base, with 8 bases between. Germline V gene lookup returns CDR1 WNHNN and CDR2 SYGVQD (reference sequence). Written as DNA, the CDR3 is TGCGCCAGCAGTGAGATGTTAGAGAACACTGAAGCTTTCTTT. Translating gives CASSEMLENTEAFF.

V and J are TRBV10-3 and TRBJ2-5, with a tentative D call TRBD2 (6 bases). The CDR3 length is 13 residues. In germline, CDR1 is ENHRY, CDR2 SYGVKD. V lost 10 bases to trimming and J lost 5 bases, with 17 bases between them. The CDR3 bases are TGTGCCACCTACCCCGGGAGTGGGGAGACCCAGTACTTC. Protein: CATYPGSGETQYF.